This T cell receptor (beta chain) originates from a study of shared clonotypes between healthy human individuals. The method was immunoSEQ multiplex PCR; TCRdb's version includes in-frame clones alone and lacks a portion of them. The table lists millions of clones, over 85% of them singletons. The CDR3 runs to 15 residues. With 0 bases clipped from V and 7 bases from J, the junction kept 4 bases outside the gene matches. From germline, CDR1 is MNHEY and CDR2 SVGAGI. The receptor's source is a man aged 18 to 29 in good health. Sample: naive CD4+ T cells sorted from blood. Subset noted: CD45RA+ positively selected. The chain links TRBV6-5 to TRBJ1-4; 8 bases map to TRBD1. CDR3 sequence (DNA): TGTGCCAGCAGTTACTCGCGGACAGGGAGTGAAAAACTGTTTTTT. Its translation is CASSYSRTGSEKLFF.